Listed here is a single T cell receptor (beta chain). Its specificity is not known. Random hexamers were used to reverse transcribe 0.5 to 1 ug of RNA. TCR beta CDR3 was amplified by immunoSEQ covering 54 Vbeta and 13 Jbeta. MiXCR, applied by TCRdb to the immunoSEQ multiplex PCR reads, yields one record per CDR3 protein. The table shows about 190,000 distinct CDR3 sequences, with 85% to 95% occurring only once. This specimen belongs to a study of CD8 T cells in Susac syndrome. Findings of the study overall: Susac-specific public clones in total CD8+ repertoires numbered some 16; in CD8+ TEMRA repertoires, they numbered about five.

The germline CDR1 and CDR2 sequences are SGDLS and YYNGEE. This CDR3 has 15 residues. J gave up 2 bases and V 4 bases, and 9 bases lay outside the gene matches. Material: CD8+ T cells from PBMCs. This chain uses TRBV9 with TRBJ2-7, with 7 positions matching TRBD1. The TCR sequence derives from a human donor with Susac syndrome. CDR3 amino acids: CASSSHRDRPYEQYF. The CDR3 region has the DNA TGTGCCAGCAGCTCCCACCGGGACAGACCCTACGAGCAGTACTTC.